Sequencing of this T cell receptor beta chain was carried out in a study of Ad26.COV2.S vaccination and SARS-CoV-2 variants. The J segment lost 1 base and the V segment lost 3 bases, leaving 3 bases of the junction unmatched. This CDR3 region has 16 residues. The germline gives CDR1 KGHSH, CDR2 LQKENI. Treatment of the sample: roughly 19 received Ad26.COV2.S at low or high dose, single or two shots; about five received placebo; per-sample allocation not given. Each sample was drawn 63 days after the first injection (of vaccine or placebo). Sequencing used immunoSEQ multiplex PCR; TCRdb keeps in-frame clones, though not all of them. The sample contains approximately 420,000 clones, more than 85% of which appear only once.

Sequencing was performed on peripheral blood, taken in a trial of Ad26.COV2.S vaccine versus placebo. This receptor was obtained from a person between 18 and 59 years old who received the Ad26.COV2.S COVID-19 vaccine or a placebo. The chain combines TRBV18 with TRBJ1-4; 9 nucleotides agree with TRBD1. CDR3 sequence: CASSPSTGGTNEKLFF. The DNA for the CDR3 is TGTGCCAGCTCACCGTCGACAGGGGGAACTAATGAAAAACTGTTTTTT. Full variable domain (rest looked up from reference TRBV18 and TRBJ1-4): NAGVMQNPRHLVRRRGQEARLRCSPMKGHSHVYWYRQLPEEGLKFMVYLQKENIIDESGMPKERFSAEFPKEGPSILRIQQVVRGDSAAYFCASSPSTGGTNEKLFFGSGTQLSVL.